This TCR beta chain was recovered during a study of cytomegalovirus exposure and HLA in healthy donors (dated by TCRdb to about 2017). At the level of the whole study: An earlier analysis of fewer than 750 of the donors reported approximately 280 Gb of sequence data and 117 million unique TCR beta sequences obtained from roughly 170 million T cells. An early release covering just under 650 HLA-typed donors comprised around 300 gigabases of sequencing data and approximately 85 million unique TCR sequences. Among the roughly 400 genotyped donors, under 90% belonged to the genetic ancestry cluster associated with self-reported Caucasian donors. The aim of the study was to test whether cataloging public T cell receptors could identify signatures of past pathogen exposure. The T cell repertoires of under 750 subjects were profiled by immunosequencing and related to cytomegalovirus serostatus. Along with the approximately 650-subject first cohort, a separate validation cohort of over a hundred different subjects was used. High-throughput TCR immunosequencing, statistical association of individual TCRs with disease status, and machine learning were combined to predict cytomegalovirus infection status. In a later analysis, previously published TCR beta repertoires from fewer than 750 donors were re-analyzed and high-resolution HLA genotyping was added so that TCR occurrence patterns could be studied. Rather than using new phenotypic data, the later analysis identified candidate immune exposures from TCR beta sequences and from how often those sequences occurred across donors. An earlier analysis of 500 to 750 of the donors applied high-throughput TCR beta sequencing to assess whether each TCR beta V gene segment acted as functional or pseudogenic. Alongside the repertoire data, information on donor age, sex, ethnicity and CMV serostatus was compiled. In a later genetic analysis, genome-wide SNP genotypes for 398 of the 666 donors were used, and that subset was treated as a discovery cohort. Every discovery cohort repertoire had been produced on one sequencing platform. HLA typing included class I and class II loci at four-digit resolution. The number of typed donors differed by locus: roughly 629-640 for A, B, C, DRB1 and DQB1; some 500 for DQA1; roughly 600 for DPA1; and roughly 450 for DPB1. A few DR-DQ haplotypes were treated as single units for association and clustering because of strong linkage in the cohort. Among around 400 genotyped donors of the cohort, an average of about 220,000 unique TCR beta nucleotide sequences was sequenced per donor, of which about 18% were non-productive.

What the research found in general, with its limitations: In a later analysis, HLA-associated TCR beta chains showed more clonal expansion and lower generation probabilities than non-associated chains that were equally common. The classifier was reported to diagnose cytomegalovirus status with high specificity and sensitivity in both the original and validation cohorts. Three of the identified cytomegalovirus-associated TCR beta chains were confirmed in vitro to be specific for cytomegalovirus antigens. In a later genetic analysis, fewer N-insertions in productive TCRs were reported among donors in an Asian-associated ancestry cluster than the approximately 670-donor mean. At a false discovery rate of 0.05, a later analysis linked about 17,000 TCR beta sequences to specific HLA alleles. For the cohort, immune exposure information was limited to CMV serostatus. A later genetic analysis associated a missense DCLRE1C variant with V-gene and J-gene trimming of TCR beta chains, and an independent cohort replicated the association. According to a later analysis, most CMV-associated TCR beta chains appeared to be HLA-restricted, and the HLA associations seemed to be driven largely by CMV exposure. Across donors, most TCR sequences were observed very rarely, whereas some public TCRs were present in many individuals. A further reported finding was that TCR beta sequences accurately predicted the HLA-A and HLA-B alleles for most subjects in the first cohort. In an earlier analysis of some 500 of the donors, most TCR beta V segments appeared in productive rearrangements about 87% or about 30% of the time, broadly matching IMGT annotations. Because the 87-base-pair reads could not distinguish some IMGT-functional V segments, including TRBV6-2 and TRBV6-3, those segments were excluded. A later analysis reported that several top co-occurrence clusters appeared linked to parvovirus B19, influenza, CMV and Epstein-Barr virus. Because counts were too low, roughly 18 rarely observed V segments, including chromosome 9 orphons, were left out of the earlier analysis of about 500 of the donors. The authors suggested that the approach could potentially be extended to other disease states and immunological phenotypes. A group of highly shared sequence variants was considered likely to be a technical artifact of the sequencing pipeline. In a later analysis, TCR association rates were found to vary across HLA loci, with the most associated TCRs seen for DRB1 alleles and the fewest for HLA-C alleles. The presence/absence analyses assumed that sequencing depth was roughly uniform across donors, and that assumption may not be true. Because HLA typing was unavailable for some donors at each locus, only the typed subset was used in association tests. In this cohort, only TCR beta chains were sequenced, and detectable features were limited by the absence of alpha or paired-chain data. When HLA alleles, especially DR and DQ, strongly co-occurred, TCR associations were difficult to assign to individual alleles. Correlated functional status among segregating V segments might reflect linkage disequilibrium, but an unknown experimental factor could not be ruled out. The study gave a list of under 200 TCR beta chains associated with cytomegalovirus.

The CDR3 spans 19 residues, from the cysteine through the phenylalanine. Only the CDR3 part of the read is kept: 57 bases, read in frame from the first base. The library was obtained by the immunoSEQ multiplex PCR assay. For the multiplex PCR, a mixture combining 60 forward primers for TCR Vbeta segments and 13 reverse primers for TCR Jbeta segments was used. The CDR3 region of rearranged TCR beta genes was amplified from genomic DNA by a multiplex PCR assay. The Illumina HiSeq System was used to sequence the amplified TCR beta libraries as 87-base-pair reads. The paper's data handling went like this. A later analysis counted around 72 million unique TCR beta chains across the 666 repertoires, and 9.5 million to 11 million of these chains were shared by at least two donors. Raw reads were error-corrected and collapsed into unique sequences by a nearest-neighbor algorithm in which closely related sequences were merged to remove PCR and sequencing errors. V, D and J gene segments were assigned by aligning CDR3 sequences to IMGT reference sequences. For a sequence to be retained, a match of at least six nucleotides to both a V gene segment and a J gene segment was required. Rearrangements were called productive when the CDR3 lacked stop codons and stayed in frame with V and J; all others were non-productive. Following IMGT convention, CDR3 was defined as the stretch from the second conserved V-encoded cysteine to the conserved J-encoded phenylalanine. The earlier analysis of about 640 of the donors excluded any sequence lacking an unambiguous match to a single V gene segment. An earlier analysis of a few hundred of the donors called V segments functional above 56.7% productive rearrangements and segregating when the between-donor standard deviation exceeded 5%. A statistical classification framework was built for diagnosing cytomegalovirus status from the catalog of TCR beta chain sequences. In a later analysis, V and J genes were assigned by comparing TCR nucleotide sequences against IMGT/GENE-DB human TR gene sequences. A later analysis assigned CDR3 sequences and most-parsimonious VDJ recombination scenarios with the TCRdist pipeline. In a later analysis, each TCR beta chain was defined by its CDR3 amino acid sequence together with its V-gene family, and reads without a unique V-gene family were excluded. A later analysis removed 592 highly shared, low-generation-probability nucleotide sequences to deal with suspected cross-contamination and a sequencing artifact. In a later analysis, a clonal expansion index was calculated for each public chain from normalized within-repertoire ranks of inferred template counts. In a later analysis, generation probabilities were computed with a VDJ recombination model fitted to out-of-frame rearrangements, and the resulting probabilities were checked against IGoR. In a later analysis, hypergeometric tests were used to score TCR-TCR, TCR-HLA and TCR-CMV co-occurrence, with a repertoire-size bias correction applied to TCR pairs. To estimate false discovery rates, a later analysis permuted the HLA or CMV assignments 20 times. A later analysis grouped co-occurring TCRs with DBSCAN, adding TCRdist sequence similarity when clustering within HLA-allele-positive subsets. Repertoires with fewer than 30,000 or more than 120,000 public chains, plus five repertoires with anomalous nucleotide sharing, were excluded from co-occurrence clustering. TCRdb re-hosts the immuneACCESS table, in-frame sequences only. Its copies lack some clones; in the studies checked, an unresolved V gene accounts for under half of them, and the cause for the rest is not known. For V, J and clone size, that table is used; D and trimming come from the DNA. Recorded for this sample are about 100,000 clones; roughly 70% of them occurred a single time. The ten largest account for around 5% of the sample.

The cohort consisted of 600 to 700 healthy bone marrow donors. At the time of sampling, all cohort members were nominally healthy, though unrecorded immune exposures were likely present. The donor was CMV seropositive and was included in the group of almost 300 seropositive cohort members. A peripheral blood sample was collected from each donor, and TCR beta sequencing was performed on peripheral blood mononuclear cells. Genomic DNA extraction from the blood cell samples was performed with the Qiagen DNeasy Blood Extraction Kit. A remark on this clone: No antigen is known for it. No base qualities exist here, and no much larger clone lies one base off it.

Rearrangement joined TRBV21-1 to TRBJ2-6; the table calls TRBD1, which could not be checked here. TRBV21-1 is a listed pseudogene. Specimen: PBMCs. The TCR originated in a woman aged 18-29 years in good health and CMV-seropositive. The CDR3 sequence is CASSKQGQGAIAGANVLTF. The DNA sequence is TGTGCCAGCAGCAAACAAGGACAGGGGGCGATAGCTGGAGCCAACGTCCTGACTTTC.